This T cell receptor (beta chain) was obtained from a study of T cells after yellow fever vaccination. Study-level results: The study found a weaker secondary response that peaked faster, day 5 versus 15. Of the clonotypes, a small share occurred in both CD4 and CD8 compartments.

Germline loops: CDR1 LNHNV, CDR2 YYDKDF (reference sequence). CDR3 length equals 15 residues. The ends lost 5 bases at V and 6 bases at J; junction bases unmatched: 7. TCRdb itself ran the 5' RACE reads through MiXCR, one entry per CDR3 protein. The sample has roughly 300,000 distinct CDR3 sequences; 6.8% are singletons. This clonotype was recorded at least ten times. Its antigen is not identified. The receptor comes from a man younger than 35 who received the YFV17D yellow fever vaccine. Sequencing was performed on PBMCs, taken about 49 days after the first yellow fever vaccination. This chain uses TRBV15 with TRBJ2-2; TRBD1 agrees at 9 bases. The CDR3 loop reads CATSGGQGYAGELFF. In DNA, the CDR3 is TGTGCCACCAGCGGGGGACAGGGTTACGCCGGGGAGCTGTTTTTT. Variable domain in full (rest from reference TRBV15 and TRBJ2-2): DAMVIQNPRYQVTQFGKPVTLSCSQTLNHNVMYWYQQKSSQAPKLLFHYYDKDFNNEADTPDNFQSRRPNTSFCFLDIRSPGLGDTAMYLCATSGGQGYAGELFFGEGSRLTVL.